This is a list of T cell receptor beta chains from one sample in a study of T cell repertoires in cytomegalovirus infection. TCRdb itself ran the reads through MiXCR, one entry per CDR3 protein. Here the sample spans some 150,000 distinct CDR3 sequences, about 25% being singletons. Material for sequencing was PBMCs. These receptors were taken from a human donor in good health (CMV status not recorded). Some clones in this sample may be carry-over from other donors' samples. Each CDR3 is given with its conserved first and last residue. D genes are given only for firm matches. Part of the rows lack a size; the others show once, few, many or a class for expanded clones.

TRBV5-3	-	TRBJ2-5	-	CASSLGRGLQETQYF	TGTGCCAGCAGCTTAGGTCGGGGGTTACAAGAGACCCAGTACTTC
TRBV28	TRBD1	TRBJ1-2	many	CASTLGGGRGYTF	TGTGCCAGCACCTTGGGAGGGGGCAGGGGCTACACCTTC
TRBV2	-	TRBJ2-3	-	CASKGPLEDTQYF	TGTGCCAGCAAGGGGCCACTCGAGGATACGCAGTATTTT
TRBV5-4	TRBD1	TRBJ2-7	-	CASGDSAYEQYF	TGTGCCAGCGGGGACAGTGCCTACGAGCAGTACTTC
TRBV19	-	TRBJ1-1	-	CASSISLGLNTEAFF	TGTGCCAGTAGTATTTCATTGGGCCTGAACACTGAAGCTTTCTTT
TRBV7-2	-	TRBJ2-5	many	CASSYKETQYF	TGTGCCAGCAGCTACAAAGAGACCCAGTACTTC
TRBV12-3/TRBV12-4	TRBD1	TRBJ1-5	few	CASSLQGAGGNQPQHF	TGTGCCAGCAGCTTACAGGGGGCGGGAGGCAATCAGCCCCAGCATTTT
TRBV7-2	TRBD2	TRBJ2-7	many	CASSFGGGAGISYEQYF	TGTGCCAGCAGCTTTGGCGGGGGGGCCGGGATTTCCTACGAGCAGTACTTC
TRBV7-6	-	TRBJ2-1	few	CASSPVGGRNHEQFF	TGTGCCAGCAGCCCGGTCGGGGGGCGCAACCATGAGCAGTTCTTC
TRBV23-1	TRBD1	TRBJ2-5	few	CASSQSQPPGQPGTQYF	TGCGCCAGCAGTCAATCTCAACCCCCGGGACAGCCAGGGACCCAGTACTTC
TRBV7-2	TRBD2	TRBJ2-3	many	CASSPGLAGGLGTDTQYF	TGTGCCAGCAGCCCAGGACTAGCGGGGGGGCTAGGGACAGATACGCAGTATTTT
TRBV28	-	TRBJ2-1	-	CASLTPGPTDNEQFF	TGTGCCAGCCTCACCCCGGGACCGACCGACAATGAGCAGTTCTTC
TRBV15	TRBD1	TRBJ2-1	-	CATSRGQGILGEQFF	TGTGCCACCAGCCGCGGACAGGGCATACTCGGGGAGCAGTTCTTC
TRBV7-9	TRBD1	TRBJ2-5	-	CASSPGQYEETQYF	TGTGCCAGCAGCCCGGGACAGTACGAAGAGACCCAGTACTTC
TRBV28	-	TRBJ2-5	-	CASSPPGFQETQYF	TGTGCCAGCAGTCCTCCGGGGTTCCAAGAGACCCAGTACTTC
TRBV28	-	TRBJ1-1	few	CASSLMGGASEAFF	TGTGCCAGCAGTTTAATGGGGGGCGCATCAGAAGCTTTCTTT
TRBV12-3/TRBV12-4	-	TRBJ2-4	many	CASSPGGRIAKNIQYF	TGTGCCAGCAGTCCCGGTGGGCGGATAGCCAAAAACATTCAGTACTTC
TRBV28	-	TRBJ2-3	-	CASSSRALTDTQYF	TGTGCCAGCAGTTCCCGGGCCCTCACAGATACGCAGTATTTT
TRBV2	-	TRBJ2-7	-	CASRGAGTYEQYF	TGTGCCAGCAGGGGGGCCGGTACCTACGAGCAGTACTTC
TRBV12-3/TRBV12-4	-	TRBJ2-2	-	CASRASGNTGELFF	TGTGCCAGCAGGGCCAGCGGCAACACCGGGGAGCTGTTTTTT
TRBV23-1	-	TRBJ2-5	few	CASRTSGSETQYF	TGCGCCAGCAGGACTAGTGGTTCTGAGACCCAGTACTTC
TRBV5-1	-	TRBJ2-7	few	CASSLIRGSYEQYF	TGCGCCAGCAGCTTGATAAGGGGTTCCTACGAGCAGTACTTC
TRBV7-9	TRBD1	TRBJ1-2	few	CASSSGGAGYGYTF	TGTGCCAGCAGTTCAGGGGGCGCCGGCTATGGCTACACCTTC
TRBV19	-	TRBJ1-1	-	CASSQGYTEAFF	TGTGCCAGTAGCCAGGGATACACAGAAGCTTTCTTT
TRBV7-9	-	TRBJ1-1	few	CASSFRGGDTEAFF	TGTGCCAGCAGCTTCCGGGGGGGGGACACTGAAGCTTTCTTT